Shown below are 20 T cell receptor beta chains from a single sample sequenced in a study of patients and donors after allogeneic stem cell transplantation. TCRdb redid the calling of the RT-PCR reads with MiXCR, one entry per CDR3 protein. Counted here are fewer than 500,000 distinct CDR3 sequences, approximately 16% occurring once; the ten biggest clones make up over 6%. What was sequenced was blood, either unsorted or a sorted T cell fraction (not recorded which). These receptors were obtained from a human donor who was either an allogeneic HSCT recipient or a stem cell or donor lymphocyte infusion donor (not recorded which). It is not recorded whose cells these are; they may come from a transplant donor.

This clonotype has a handful of counts. This chain joins TRBV7-3 and TRBJ2-5, with D possibly TRBD2 on 6 matching bases. V gave up 5 bases and J gave up 4 bases, with 11 bases separating them. This CDR3 region has 13 residues. Germline CDR1 and CDR2: SGHTA and FQGTGA. CDR3: CASSVWRGETQYF. The CDR3 DNA is TGTGCCAGCAGCGTCTGGAGGGGAGAGACCCAGTACTTC.

This clonotype was found a few times. V is TRBV9 and J is TRBJ2-3, with 8 positions matching TRBD1. The CDR3 has 16 residues. With V trimmed by 3 bases and J by 2 bases, 8 bases remained unmatched. Germline assignment: CDR1 SGDLS and CDR2 YYNGEE. This chain's CDR3 is CASSAWGTGLTDTQYF. The CDR3 DNA sequence: TGTGCCAGCAGCGCGTGGGGGACAGGACTCACAGATACGCAGTATTTT. Combining the CDR3 with reference TRBV9 and TRBJ2-3 gives the whole variable domain DSGVTQTPKHLITATGQRVTLRCSPRSGDLSVYWYQQSLDQGLQFLIQYYNGEERAKGNILERFSAQQFPDLHSELNLSSLELGDSALYFCASSAWGTGLTDTQYFGPGTRLTVL.

V usage is TRBV6-5 and J usage is TRBJ2-7; D is possibly TRBD1 or TRBD2 (5 bases each). V was trimmed by 4 bases and J by 3 bases, leaving 10 bases between them. Germline V CDR1 and CDR2: MNHEY, SVGAGI. The CDR3 length is 13 residues. CDR3 sequence: CASSWGPSYEQYF. Written as DNA, the CDR3 is TGTGCCAGCAGTTGGGGACCGAGCTACGAGCAGTACTTC.

V is TRBV30 and J is TRBJ2-7, with TRBD1 as a possible D gene (6 bases). The V end lost 7 bases, the J end lost 1 base, and 8 bases lay between the germline ends. The length of the CDR3 is 11 residues. Per germline, CDR1 GTSNPN and CDR2 SVGIG (reference sequence). The CDR3: CALDSSYEQYF. The CDR3 DNA reads TGTGCCTTGGACAGTTCCTACGAGCAGTACTTC. Looking up the rest from reference TRBV30 and TRBJ2-7 gives the full variable domain: SQTIHQWPATLVQPVGSPLSLECTVEGTSNPNLYWYRQAAGRGLQLLFYSVGIGQISSEVPQNLSASRPQDRQFILSSKKLLLSDSGFYLCALDSSYEQYFGPGTRLTVT.

This clonotype was seen only a few times. The chain employs TRBV29-1 and TRBJ1-3; D gene ambiguous. V was cut by 3 bases and J by 2 bases, with 2 bases left in between. The CDR3 runs 11 residues. Germline CDR1 is SQVTM and CDR2 is ANQGSEA. DNA for the CDR3: TGCAGCGTTGAGGCTGGAAACACCATATATTTT. Residues: CSVEAGNTIYF. The full variable domain, in which reference TRBV29-1 and TRBJ1-3 provide the parts outside the CDR3, is SAVISQKPSRDICQRGTSLTIQCQVDSQVTMMFWYRQQPGQSLTLIATANQGSEATYESGFVIDKFPISRPNLTFSTLTVSNMSPEDSSIYLCSVEAGNTIYFGEGSWLTVV.

This sequence joins TRBV19 and TRBJ2-4, with D uncertain. Trimming took off 3 bases at V and 0 bases at J, with 15 bases between the two ends. The CDR3 sequence is 17 residues long. CDR1 and CDR2 from the germline V gene are LNHDA and SQIVND (reference sequence). The chain's CDR3 is CASSIRSSDLAKNIQYF. For the CDR3, the DNA is TGTGCCAGTAGTATTCGATCTTCTGACTTAGCCAAAAACATTCAGTACTTC.

The chain links TRBV19 to TRBJ1-5; 9 bases are shared with TRBD1. Trimming cost V 1 base and J 5 bases; bases outside gene matches: 6. Germline CDR1 reads LNHDA; CDR2 reads SQIVND (reference sequence). The CDR3 loop spans 16 amino acids. CDR3: CASSIGGTGIHQPQHF. Written as DNA, the CDR3 is TGTGCCAGTAGTATAGGAGGGACAGGGATTCATCAGCCCCAGCATTTT. The variable domain in full, with the rest retrieved from reference TRBV19 and TRBJ1-5, is DGGITQSPKYLFRKEGQNVTLSCEQNLNHDAMYWYRQDPGQGLRLIYYSQIVNDFQKGDIAEGYSVSREKKESFPLTVTSAQKNPTAFYLCASSIGGTGIHQPQHFGDGTRLSIL.

This clonotype was detected only a few times. V gene TRBV11-3 combines with J gene TRBJ2-7; the D is unclear. The CDR3 runs 15 residues. CDR1 and CDR2 from the germline V gene are SGHNT and YENEEA. Trimming removed 3 bases at V and 0 bases at J, with 12 bases between. The CDR3 coding sequence is TGTGCCAGCAGCTTGCCTCCGGGTCCCTCCTACGAGCAGTACTTC. This sequence encodes CASSLPPGPSYEQYF.

The table lists this clonotype with a few counts. The V and J genes are TRBV6-5 and TRBJ1-4; D may be TRBD1 (6 bases). The CDR3 length is 17 residues. The germline V gene encodes CDR1 MNHEY and CDR2 SVGAGI. Trimming cost V 2 bases and J 5 bases, with 18 bases left between them. This CDR3 reads CASSYQGPQGRNEKLFF. CDR3 in DNA: TGTGCCAGCAGTTACCAGGGCCCACAGGGTCGGAATGAAAAACTGTTTTTT.

A note on this clonotype: One end of the junction fails to match germline, which may point to a read error. CDR3 residues: CASSSTGRLNF. The CDR3 nucleotides are TGTGCCAGCAGCTCTACAGGTCGGTTGAACTTC. The rearrangement joins TRBV7-9 to TRBJ2-7, with D maybe TRBD1 (5 bases). Germline loops: CDR1 SEHNR, CDR2 FQNEAQ (reference sequence). This CDR3 spans 11 amino acids.

The chain has TRBV9 and TRBJ2-3, with 8 nucleotides matching TRBD2. This CDR3 contains 15 residues. Trimming took 7 bases from V and 0 from J; bases not matched to a gene: 7. CDR1 is SGDLS, CDR2 YYNGEE, per germline. The CDR3 sequence: CASSPGLESTDTQYF. The DNA of the CDR3 is TGTGCCAGCTCCCCGGGACTAGAAAGCACAGATACGCAGTATTTT.

This clonotype was counted at least ten times. The V and J genes are TRBV12-3 or TRBV12-4 and TRBJ1-5; TRBD1 matches at 11 bases. The trim removed 6 bases at V and 2 bases at J, leaving 9 bases unmatched. This CDR3 region has 17 residues. The CDR3 is CASRTGTGGVRNQPQHF. The CDR3 DNA follows: TGTGCCAGCAGAACCGGGACAGGGGGAGTTCGCAATCAGCCCCAGCATTTT.

This chain links TRBV5-1 with TRBJ2-2; D possibly corresponds to TRBD1 (6 bases). The germline CDR1 and CDR2 sequences are SGHRS and YFSETQ. The length of the CDR3 is 16 residues. Deletions cut 1 base from V and 0 bases from J, with 10 bases between. CDR3 loop: CASSLWGPPNTGELFF. The CDR3 DNA follows: TGCGCCAGCAGCTTGTGGGGGCCTCCGAACACCGGGGAGCTGTTTTTT.

Only a few counts were recorded for this clonotype. The chain couples TRBV20-1 to TRBJ2-3; 11 nucleotides align to TRBD2. This CDR3 has 15 amino acids. Unmatched junction bases numbered 3, after V lost 3 bases and J lost 1 base. From germline, CDR1 is DFQATT and CDR2 SNEGSKA (reference sequence). This CDR3 reads CSASPTSGGTDTQYF. The CDR3 region has the DNA TGCAGTGCTAGCCCGACTAGCGGGGGCACAGATACGCAGTATTTT.

The chain uses TRBV12-3 or TRBV12-4 and TRBJ2-3, with 8 bases fitting TRBD2. This CDR3 spans 15 amino acids. V was clipped by 2 bases and J by 5 bases; unmatched bases: 6. CDR3 nucleotides: TGTGCCAGCAGTTTATTCGGGAGGGCCTTAGATACGCAGTATTTT. Its protein is CASSLFGRALDTQYF.

This clonotype was seen just once. This chain uses TRBV5-6 with TRBJ1-3, with a tentative D call TRBD1 (6 bases). The CDR3 length is 15 residues. V was trimmed by 3 bases and J by 4 bases, leaving 14 bases between them. CDR1 and CDR2 (germline): SGHDT, YYEEEE. The CDR3 coding sequence is TGTGCCAGCAGCTCACATCAGGGGAAGGGAAACACCATATATTTT. Its translation is CASSSHQGKGNTIYF.

A few counts support this clonotype. CDR3 loop: CASSVQYTDTQYF. Here the CDR3 DNA reads TGTGCCAGCAGTGTACAGTACACAGATACGCAGTATTTT. The V call is TRBV27, the J call TRBJ2-3; D is ambiguous. Germline CDR1 reads MNHEY; CDR2 reads SMNVEV (reference sequence). The V gene lost 5 bases and the J gene lost 2 bases, with 8 bases spanning the gap. The CDR3 contains 13 residues.

The rearrangement uses TRBV5-1 and TRBJ2-7; 12 bases line up with TRBD2. J was trimmed by 6 bases and V by 2 bases; bases with no gene match: 6. The V gene's germline CDR1 is SGHRS and CDR2 YFSETQ. CDR3 size: 15 residues. The CDR3 region has the DNA TGCGCCAGCAGCTTCAGGACTAGCGGGACTCTCGAGCAGTACTTC. Protein: CASSFRTSGTLEQYF.

V is TRBV19 and J is TRBJ1-5; 9 bases align to TRBD1. With V trimmed by 3 bases and J by 9 bases, 6 bases remained unmatched. The CDR3 length is 14 residues. Germline CDR1 and CDR2: LNHDA and SQIVND (reference sequence). CDR3 nucleotide sequence: TGTGCCAGTAGTATGGGACAGGGAAGAGGGCCCCAGCATTTT. Residues: CASSMGQGRGPQHF.

This clonotype was picked up a small number of times. The chain has TRBV6-1 and TRBJ1-2, with a tentative D call TRBD1 (6 bases). V gave up 5 bases and J gave up 4 bases, with 14 bases separating them. This CDR3 region has 14 residues. Germline CDR1 is MNHNS and CDR2 is SASEGT. This CDR3 reads CASSRTTGTYGYTF. CDR3 DNA: TGTGCCAGCAGTCGTACGACAGGTACCTATGGCTACACCTTC.